These 26 T cell receptor beta chains came from one sample sequenced in a study of beta chain features in type 1 diabetes. The authors reverse transcribed all of the isolated RNA, so sequencing captured expressed TCRB transcripts. Profiled with immunoSEQ multiplex PCR; TCRdb holds only in-frame clones, not every one. The sample has 350,000 to 450,000 clones, about 15% seen once; the top ten hold 0.019%. Specimen: naive CD4+ T cells from blood. These receptors all stem from a woman under 30 in good health.

This clone has more than one count but fewer than ten. The rearrangement links TRBV5-1 to TRBJ2-5, with TRBD1 matching 7 bases. This CDR3 has 14 amino acids. V shed 4 bases and J 5 bases; nucleotides not matched to a gene: 8. Germline lookup yields CDR1 SGHRS and CDR2 YFSETQ. CDR3 DNA: TGCGCCAGCAGCCCTAAACAGGGGTGGGAGACCCAGTACTTC. Its translation is CASSPKQGWETQYF. The full variable domain, rest sourced from reference TRBV5-1 and TRBJ2-5, is KAGVTQTPRYLIKTRGQQVTLSCSPISGHRSVSWYQQTPGQGLQFLFEYFSETQRNKGNFPGRFSGRQFSNSRSEMNVSTLELGDSALYLCASSPKQGWETQYFGPGTRLLVL.

The J gene is TRBJ1-4, the V gene TRBV30; 7 bases map to TRBD1. Trimming removed 7 bases from V and 3 bases from J; junction bases left unmatched: 5. The CDR3 length is 13 residues. Germline CDR1 reads GTSNPN; CDR2 reads SVGIG (reference sequence). The CDR3 reads CAFRQGPNEKLFF. The CDR3 DNA is TGTGCCTTTCGACAGGGACCTAATGAAAAACTGTTTTTT.

J is TRBJ1-2 and V is TRBV5-1, with 8 nucleotides matching TRBD1. The length of the CDR3 is 13 residues. Trimming cost V 4 bases and J 8 bases; bases outside gene matches: 7. Germline V CDR1 and CDR2: SGHRS, YFSETQ. CDR3 amino acids: CASSKDRGDGYTF. The DNA of the CDR3 is TGCGCCAGCAGCAAAGACAGGGGCGACGGCTACACCTTC.

V and J are TRBV29-1 and TRBJ1-2; 9 nucleotides match TRBD1. With 5 bases clipped from V and 2 bases from J, the junction kept 6 bases outside the gene matches. The CDR3 spans 14 residues. CDR1 SQVTM and CDR2 ANQGSEA come from the germline V gene. The CDR3 DNA is TGCAGCGTTCTAACAGGACAGGGGAACTATGGCTACACCTTC. Translated: CSVLTGQGNYGYTF.

The chain joins TRBV11-3 to TRBJ1-1; TRBD1 matches at 7 bases. The V gene's germline CDR1 is SGHNT and CDR2 YENEEA. This CDR3 region has 13 residues. The V gene end was trimmed by 3 bases and the J gene end by 4 bases; junction bases not matched to a gene: 2. This CDR3 reads CASSLAGGTEAFF. As DNA, the CDR3 is TGTGCCAGCAGCTTGGCAGGGGGCACTGAAGCTTTCTTT.

The CDR3 spells CASSQGASYEQYF. DNA of the CDR3: TGTGCCAGCAGCCAAGGGGCCAGCTACGAGCAGTACTTC. V gene TRBV14 combines with J gene TRBJ2-7; D not resolved. The germline V gene has CDR1 SGHDN and CDR2 FVKESK. The CDR3 loop spans 13 amino acids. V shed 1 base and J shed 3 bases, with 7 bases lying between them.

The chain couples TRBV5-4 to TRBJ2-7; the D gene is possibly TRBD2 (6 bases). There are 16 residues in the CDR3. V was shortened by 4 bases and J by 0 bases, with 17 bases between the two germline ends. Germline-derived CDR1 and CDR2 are SGHNT and YYREEE (reference sequence). The CDR3 DNA sequence: TGTGCCAGCAGCCCTCGTCGCGGGATTACCTCCTACGAGCAGTACTTC. Residues: CASSPRRGITSYEQYF.

V is TRBV19 and J is TRBJ2-2, with 8 bases matching TRBD2. CDR1 and CDR2 from the germline V gene are LNHDA and SQIVND (reference sequence). This CDR3 spans 14 amino acids. V shed 6 bases, J shed 7 bases, and the junction held 7 bases outside the gene matches. The CDR3 bases are TGTGCCAGTAGCGGAGCGGGAGCTGGCGGGGAGCTGTTTTTT. Translating gives CASSGAGAGGELFF.

V is TRBV5-1 and J is TRBJ2-7; the match to TRBD2 covers 9 bases. This CDR3 is 13 amino acids long. Germline assignment: CDR1 SGHRS and CDR2 YFSETQ. The V and J ends lost 4 bases and 2 bases, in that order; junction bases with no gene match: 1. The CDR3 sequence: CASSTSGPYEQYF. For the CDR3, the DNA is TGCGCCAGCAGCACTAGCGGGCCCTACGAGCAGTACTTC.

J is TRBJ2-1 and V is TRBV6-5; D is unresolved. Germline CDR1 and CDR2: MNHEY and SVGAGI. Between the trimmed V and J ends, which lost 3 bases and 0 bases, there was a span of 12 bases. The CDR3 extends over 16 amino acids. Written as DNA, the CDR3 is TGTGCCAGCAGTTATCTTAGCCGAAGCTCCTACAATGAGCAGTTCTTC. It translates to CASSYLSRSSYNEQFF.

This chain joins TRBV6-5 and TRBJ2-7; 9 positions agree with TRBD2. Trimming took 0 bases from V and 4 from J; bases not matched to a gene: 7. In germline, CDR1 is MNHEY, CDR2 SVGAGI. This CDR3 is built from 16 residues. The CDR3 region has the DNA TGTGCCAGCAGTTACTCGGGTAGCGGGAGTGTTTACGAGCAGTACTTC. Its translation: CASSYSGSGSVYEQYF.

This clone was counted a few times. The chain joins TRBV5-4 to TRBJ2-5; D remains unclear. This CDR3 spans 15 amino acids. V shed 1 base and J shed 0 bases, with 10 bases lying between them. CDR1 and CDR2 from the germline V gene are SGHNT and YYREEE (reference sequence). CDR3 bases: TGTGCCAGCAGCTTGAGAAGCGCGTACCAAGAGACCCAGTACTTC. Protein: CASSLRSAYQETQYF.

This clone was counted a few times. The chain combines TRBV4-1 with TRBJ2-3; 8 bases line up with TRBD2. The CDR3 spans 15 residues. Germline values: CDR1 MGHRA, CDR2 YSYEKL. V shed 6 bases, J shed 3 bases, and the junction held 8 bases outside the gene matches. DNA for the CDR3: TGCGCCAGCAGGAAAGCGGGAGTTGGGACAGATACGCAGTATTTT. It yields the protein CASRKAGVGTDTQYF.

The table lists this clone with a few counts. The rearrangement links TRBV25-1 to TRBJ1-1, with 8 bases matching TRBD1. The CDR3 spans 15 residues. Losses at the gene ends were 6 bases for V and 4 bases for J; bases not matched to a gene: 10. Germline V lookup: CDR1 MGHDK, CDR2 SYGVNS. The CDR3 reads CASSLDRGRATEAFF. DNA of the CDR3: TGTGCCAGCAGCCTCGACAGGGGACGGGCCACTGAAGCTTTCTTT.

J is TRBJ2-1 and V is TRBV18, with D hard to call. V was shortened by 5 bases and J by 0 bases, with 11 bases between the two germline ends. The CDR3 runs 15 residues. Germline V gene data show CDR1 as KGHSH and CDR2 as LQKENI. The CDR3 region has the DNA TGTGCCAGCTCAGTAAGCGTGAGCTCCTACAATGAGCAGTTCTTC. Amino acid sequence: CASSVSVSSYNEQFF.

This clone was detected only a few times. The chain has TRBV18 and TRBJ2-5; possible D gene TRBD2, 6 bases. The CDR3 runs 16 residues. CDR1 KGHSH and CDR2 LQKENI come from the germline V gene. V was cut by 3 bases and J by 3 bases, with 17 bases left in between. The CDR3 DNA follows: TGTGCCAGCTCACCCCTGGTCGTAGGAGGGAAAGAGACCCAGTACTTC. It is translated as CASSPLVVGGKETQYF. Variable domain in full (rest from reference TRBV18 and TRBJ2-5): NAGVMQNPRHLVRRRGQEARLRCSPMKGHSHVYWYRQLPEEGLKFMVYLQKENIIDESGMPKERFSAEFPKEGPSILRIQQVVRGDSAAYFCASSPLVVGGKETQYFGPGTRLLVL.

V and J are TRBV30 and TRBJ2-3; 12 nucleotides line up with TRBD1. The germline V gene has CDR1 GTSNPN and CDR2 SVGIG (reference sequence). The V segment lost 3 bases and the J segment 8 bases; nucleotides outside the gene matches: 6. The CDR3 is 14 amino acids. The CDR3 reads CAWRGTGGLGTQYF. The CDR3 DNA is TGTGCCTGGAGGGGGACAGGGGGCTTGGGTACGCAGTATTTT.

This clone was found a few times. The rearrangement links TRBV14 to TRBJ2-3; D remains unclear. Per germline, CDR1 SGHDN and CDR2 FVKESK. The CDR3 contains 14 residues. V lost 6 bases and J 1 base, leaving 11 bases between the germline ends. In DNA, the CDR3 is TGTGCCAGCAGTTCCGACACCGGCACAGATACGCAGTATTTT. Protein product: CASSSDTGTDTQYF.

This clone occurred a few times. This chain joins TRBV30 and TRBJ1-2; TRBD1 might be the D (6 bases). The CDR3 is 14 residues long. V was clipped by 2 bases and J by 8 bases, with 18 bases between them. The germline V gene encodes CDR1 GTSNPN and CDR2 SVGIG (reference sequence). CDR3 residues: CAWSIPGQTGGYTF. Written as DNA, the CDR3 is TGTGCCTGGAGTATACCGGGACAAACGGGAGGCTACACCTTC.

This clone was seen a few times. The genes are TRBV2 and TRBJ2-1; TRBD2 aligns across 7 bases. This CDR3 is built from 11 residues. Germline trimming cut 0 bases from V and 14 bases from J; bases unmatched to any gene: 1. Germline V gives CDR1 SNHLY, CDR2 FYNNEI. The CDR3, as DNA: TGTGCCAGCAGTGAAGCACTAGCGAAGTTCTTC. Amino acids: CASSEALAKFF.

In this sample, this clone turned up a few times. J is TRBJ2-2 and V is TRBV30; D gene uncertain. The CDR3 contains 16 residues. Germline V gene lookup returns CDR1 GTSNPN and CDR2 SVGIG (reference sequence). V was cut by 3 bases and J by 0 bases, with 14 bases left in between. CDR3 protein: CAWRTQSVANTGELFF. Written as DNA, the CDR3 is TGTGCCTGGAGAACACAGTCAGTCGCGAACACCGGGGAGCTGTTTTTT.

This clone has just a few counts. The CDR3 bases are TGTGCCAGCAGCGTCGACACGGATTATGGCTACACCTTC. This gives the protein CASSVDTDYGYTF. The V and J genes are TRBV9 and TRBJ1-2; D is unresolved. This CDR3 comprises 13 residues. CDR1 is SGDLS and CDR2 is YYNGEE in the germline V gene. V lost 2 bases and J 5 bases, leaving 10 bases between the germline ends.

This clone has only a few counts. The DNA for the CDR3 is TGTGCCAGCAGTCCTCACGACAGGGGCGCCTACGAGCAGTACTTC. This encodes CASSPHDRGAYEQYF. The chain has TRBV19 and TRBJ2-7; 8 bases match TRBD1. CDR1 is LNHDA, CDR2 SQIVND, per germline (reference sequence). The CDR3 has 15 residues. The V and J ends lost 9 bases and 2 bases, in that order; junction bases with no gene match: 12.

V is TRBV30 and J is TRBJ1-2; the D gene is possibly TRBD1 (5 bases). CDR3 length: 14 residues. Trimming removed 1 base from V and 7 bases from J, with 16 bases in between. Germline assignment: CDR1 GTSNPN and CDR2 SVGIG (reference sequence). In nucleotides, the CDR3 is TGTGCCTGGAGTGCCGGGACTGCGGCCTTTGGCTACACCTTC. Protein: CAWSAGTAAFGYTF.

The V and J genes are TRBV7-9 and TRBJ2-3, with 11 nucleotides matching TRBD2. The CDR3 totals 16 residues. The germline CDR1 and CDR2 sequences are SEHNR and FQNEAQ (reference sequence). Trimming cost V 5 bases and J 5 bases; bases outside gene matches: 9. The CDR3 protein is CASSPRLAGRGDTQYF. As DNA, the CDR3 is TGTGCCAGCAGCCCCCGACTAGCGGGGAGGGGAGATACGCAGTATTTT.

The CDR3 spells CASSQDYQINQPQHF. The CDR3 DNA is TGTGCCAGCAGCCAAGATTACCAGATTAATCAGCCCCAGCATTTT. This chain connects TRBV4-2 to TRBJ1-5; the D is unclear. Germline V gene sequence: CDR1 LGHNA, CDR2 YNFKEQ. This CDR3 has 15 amino acids. The V and J ends lost 0 bases and 4 bases respectively, with 10 bases between them.